Following are 25 T cell receptor beta chains from one sample sequenced in a study of neurological immune-mediated disorders. In TCRdb, the 5' RACE reads were re-called with MiXCR into one record per CDR3 protein. The sample includes roughly 100,000 distinct CDR3 sequences, about 3.8% of them seen just once. Material: PBMCs. Receptors originate from a woman aged 18 to 35 with multiple sclerosis.

This clonotype has a count of ten or more. The chain uses TRBV7-2 and TRBJ1-2; 8 nucleotides match TRBD1. Trimming at V came to 4 bases and at J to 6 bases, leaving 10 bases not matched to a gene. The length of the CDR3 is 15 residues. CDR1 and CDR2 from the germline V gene are SGHTA and FQGNSA. CDR3 protein: CASSSRQGHIDGYTF. The CDR3 DNA reads TGTGCCAGCAGCTCCCGACAGGGGCACATTGATGGCTACACCTTC. Variable domain in full (rest from reference TRBV7-2 and TRBJ1-2): GAGVSQSPSNKVTEKGKDVELRCDPISGHTALYWYRQSLGQGLEFLIYFQGNSAPDKSGLPSDRFSAERTGGSVSTLTIQRTQQEDSAVYLCASSSRQGHIDGYTFGSGTRLTVV.

This clonotype has ten or more counts. The chain couples TRBV12-3 or TRBV12-4 to TRBJ2-1; TRBD1 matches 9 bases. There are 14 residues in the CDR3. V lost 5 bases to trimming and J lost 7 bases; unmatched junction nucleotides: 6. In DNA form, the CDR3 reads TGTGCCAGCAGTACGCCACAGGGGGCAAATGAGCAGTTCTTC. Translated: CASSTPQGANEQFF.

The genes are TRBV11-3 and TRBJ2-1; 9 bases match TRBD2. This CDR3 has 15 amino acids. V dropped 2 bases and J dropped 4; count of bases not matched to a gene: 3. The V gene's germline CDR1 is SGHNT and CDR2 YENEEA. This CDR3 reads CASSLRLAAYNEQFF. The CDR3 DNA reads as TGTGCCAGCAGCTTAAGACTAGCGGCATACAATGAGCAGTTCTTC.

At least ten counts were recorded for this clonotype. This chain uses TRBV20-1 with TRBJ1-1; a possible D gene is TRBD1 (5 bases). V was trimmed by 7 bases and J by 5 bases, leaving 11 bases between them. The CDR3 totals 11 residues. From germline, CDR1 is DFQATT and CDR2 SNEGSKA (reference sequence). The CDR3 region is CSDSGRTEAFF. The CDR3 DNA follows: TGCAGTGACTCAGGGCGGACTGAAGCTTTCTTT.

This clonotype was counted ten times or more. V usage is TRBV15 and J usage is TRBJ1-1; 8 nucleotides match TRBD1. Germline CDR1 and CDR2: LNHNV and YYDKDF (reference sequence). V lost 1 base, J lost 7 bases, and 8 bases stayed unmatched. The CDR3 has 15 amino acids. CDR3 residues: CATSRGGQGAVEAFF. In nucleotides, the CDR3 is TGTGCCACCAGCAGAGGAGGGCAGGGGGCGGTTGAAGCTTTCTTT.

As for this clonotype: Possible read error: a much larger clone is one base away. V is TRBV5-1 and J is TRBJ2-2, with D perhaps being TRBD1 or TRBD2 (5 bases each). This CDR3 has 13 amino acids. Per germline, CDR1 SGHRS and CDR2 YFSETQ. The CDR3, as DNA: TGCGCCAGCAGCTCGCAGGGAGTCGGGGCGCTGTTTTTT. This sequence encodes CASSSQGVGALFF.

There are many counts of this clonotype. The chain has TRBV6-5 and TRBJ2-4; tentatively, D is TRBD1 or TRBD2 (5 bases each). Germline V gene sequence: CDR1 MNHEY, CDR2 SVGAGI. Trimming took 6 bases from V and 0 from J, leaving 15 bases between them. This CDR3 is 16 amino acids long. CDR3 DNA sequence: TGTGCCAGCAGGGGACCGCGCGGTATAGCCAAAAACATTCAGTACTTC. It specifies CASRGPRGIAKNIQYF.

This clonotype has ten or more counts. V usage is TRBV10-3 and J usage is TRBJ2-7, with D perhaps TRBD1 (5 bases). In germline, CDR1 is ENHRY, CDR2 SYGVKD. The V and J ends lost 3 bases and 3 bases respectively, with 6 bases between them. This CDR3 has 12 residues. The chain's CDR3 is CAISDRVYEQYF. The CDR3 DNA reads as TGTGCCATCAGTGACAGGGTCTACGAGCAGTACTTC.

This clonotype has at least ten counts. The V gene is TRBV20-1, the J gene TRBJ1-2; 7 nucleotides agree with TRBD1. Germline CDR1 and CDR2: DFQATT and SNEGSKA (reference sequence). V lost 1 base, J lost 3 bases, and 8 bases stayed unmatched. CDR3 length: 15 amino acids. This chain's CDR3 is CSARVTTGPYYGYTF. As DNA, the CDR3 is TGCAGTGCTAGAGTCACGACAGGGCCTTACTATGGCTACACCTTC.

This clonotype has at least ten counts. This sequence joins TRBV11-2 and TRBJ2-3; tentative D call: TRBD1 (5 bases). This CDR3 spans 17 amino acids. Trimming took 1 base from V and 3 from J, leaving 17 bases between them. CDR1 and CDR2 from the germline V gene are SGHAT and FQNNGV. The CDR3 loop is CASSLANGRVATDTQYF. CDR3 DNA: TGTGCCAGCAGCTTAGCAAACGGCAGGGTTGCGACAGATACGCAGTATTTT.

At least ten counts were recorded for this clonotype. The V call is TRBV20-1, the J call TRBJ2-3; D not resolved. Trimming took off 7 bases at V and 6 bases at J, with 11 bases between the two ends. CDR3 length: 11 residues. Per germline, CDR1 DFQATT and CDR2 SNEGSKA (reference sequence). CDR3 sequence: CSVYGSDTQYF. The CDR3 DNA sequence: TGCAGTGTGTACGGGTCCGATACGCAGTATTTT.

The sample holds many counts of this clonotype. This rearrangement joins TRBV12-3 or TRBV12-4 to TRBJ1-6, with D unclear. The ends were cut back, 8 bases at V and 9 bases at J, with 8 bases in the middle. This CDR3 comprises 11 residues. This CDR3 reads CASGVGSPLHF. In DNA, the CDR3 is TGTGCCAGCGGGGTGGGTTCACCCCTCCACTTT.

Details on this clonotype: Just one base apart from a much larger clone, this may be a read error. This chain links TRBV7-9 with TRBJ2-2; no firm D call. CDR1 is SEHNR and CDR2 is FQNEAQ in the germline V gene (reference sequence). The CDR3 sequence is 12 residues long. The CDR3 is CDSSLHAGELFF. CDR3 DNA: TGTGACAGCAGCTTACATGCCGGGGAGCTGTTTTTT.

This clonotype occurred many times. The chain carries TRBV4-3 and TRBJ2-7; 8 bases fit TRBD2. Trimming cost V 0 bases and J 3 bases; bases outside gene matches: 7. The germline CDR1 and CDR2 sequences are LGHNA and YSLEER. The CDR3 consists of 16 residues. For the CDR3, the DNA is TGCGCCAGCAGCCAAGACCTGGGACTAGAGGGCTACGAGCAGTACTTC. Translated, it gives CASSQDLGLEGYEQYF.

This clonotype was detected only a few times. This clone may be a read error of a much larger clone one base away. The chain uses TRBV18 and TRBJ2-5; D gene ambiguous. The CDR3 runs 13 residues. The germline CDR1 and CDR2 sequences are KGHSH and LQKENI. CDR3 residues: CASSPGAQENQYF. CDR3 nucleotide sequence: TGTGCCAGCTCACCGGGCGCGCAAGAGAACCAGTACTTC.

The J gene is TRBJ2-5, the V gene TRBV20-1, with a possible D match to TRBD2 (6 bases). Trimming cost V 4 bases and J 4 bases, with 13 bases left between them. This CDR3 has 13 amino acids. CDR1 is DFQATT and CDR2 is SNEGSKA in the germline V gene (reference sequence). CDR3 residues: CSAITRAGETQYF. The CDR3 DNA reads TGCAGTGCTATAACCCGAGCGGGAGAGACCCAGTACTTC.

This clonotype was counted at least ten times. This rearrangement joins TRBV6-5 to TRBJ2-1, with D unclear. The V gene's germline CDR1 is MNHEY and CDR2 SVGAGI. The CDR3 sequence is 15 residues long. Trimming stripped 7 bases from V and 0 bases from J, with 13 bases between. The DNA for the CDR3 is TGTGCCAGCACGACCCCCCTTAGCTCCTACAATGAGCAGTTCTTC. It yields the protein CASTTPLSSYNEQFF.

This clonotype has a count of ten or more. The V gene is TRBV10-3, the J gene TRBJ2-2; D might be TRBD1 (5 bases). Trimming left V 10 bases short and J 2 bases short, with 17 bases between. Looked up from germline, CDR1 is ENHRY and CDR2 is SYGVKD. The CDR3 spans 15 residues. The CDR3 DNA reads as TGTGCCACCAACGGTAGACGGACAAACACCGGGGAGCTGTTTTTT. Protein product: CATNGRRTNTGELFF.

At least ten counts were recorded for this clonotype. The chain carries TRBV25-1 and TRBJ1-1, with D perhaps TRBD1 (5 bases). Trimming removed 3 bases at V and 4 bases at J, with 18 bases between. The germline CDR1 and CDR2 sequences are MGHDK and SYGVNS. The length of the CDR3 is 16 residues. The CDR3 DNA is TGTGCCAGCAGTGACGGACTCGGGGCAGGAGGCACTGAAGCTTTCTTT. This codes for CASSDGLGAGGTEAFF.

Ten or more counts support this clonotype. V gene TRBV7-2 combines with J gene TRBJ1-1; TRBD1 might be the D (6 bases). V lost 2 bases to trimming and J lost 11 bases, with 18 bases between them. The germline V gene encodes CDR1 SGHTA and CDR2 FQGNSA. The CDR3 extends over 14 amino acids. The CDR3 region has the DNA TGTGCCAGCAGCTTACGCGTGGAGGGGGGGCGGGCTTTCTTT. Translating it yields CASSLRVEGGRAFF.

There are many counts of this clonotype. The gene calls are TRBV5-6 and TRBJ1-1, with D possibly being TRBD1 (5 bases). Germline V gives CDR1 SGHDT, CDR2 YYEEEE. V dropped 6 bases and J dropped 5 bases, with 14 bases sitting between them. The CDR3 loop spans 13 amino acids. The CDR3 DNA reads as TGTGCCAGCATCCTTGGGGCGGGGACTGAAGCTTTCTTT. Translation: CASILGAGTEAFF.

This clonotype was recorded at least ten times. V gene TRBV5-1 combines with J gene TRBJ2-1; possibly TRBD1 or TRBD2 for D (5 bases each). Per the germline V gene, CDR1 is SGHRS and CDR2 is YFSETQ. Between the trimmed V and J ends, which lost 0 bases and 8 bases, there was a span of 15 bases. CDR3 length: 15 amino acids. The CDR3 DNA is TGCGCCAGCAGCTTGGACTTTTTGCTGGGGGATGAGCAGTTCTTC. Translated, it gives CASSLDFLLGDEQFF.

This clonotype occurred many times. The chain uses TRBV20-1 and TRBJ1-5; D might be TRBD1 (6 bases). This CDR3 is 19 amino acids long. The V and J ends lost 3 bases and 3 bases respectively, with 27 bases between them. The V gene's germline CDR1 is DFQATT and CDR2 SNEGSKA (reference sequence). This chain's CDR3 is CSARGRYQGRVIVNQPQHF. As DNA, the CDR3 is TGCAGTGCTAGGGGCAGGTACCAGGGGCGGGTTATAGTCAATCAGCCCCAGCATTTT.

This clonotype appeared many times. V usage is TRBV5-1 and J usage is TRBJ1-5, with unresolved D. CDR3 size: 13 residues. Germline CDR1 reads SGHRS; CDR2 reads YFSETQ. V lost 2 bases, J lost 7 bases, and 10 bases lay in between. The chain's CDR3 is CASSFRPGQPQHF. CDR3 DNA: TGCGCCAGCAGCTTTAGGCCCGGGCAGCCCCAGCATTTT.

In its sample, this clonotype was seen many times. The chain links TRBV20-1 to TRBJ2-2; no definite D call. The V end was cut by 0 bases, the J end by 6 bases, with 8 bases between. This CDR3 has 13 residues. The germline CDR1 and CDR2 sequences are DFQATT and SNEGSKA (reference sequence). The CDR3 loop reads CSARDWLAGELFF. Here the CDR3 DNA reads TGCAGTGCTAGAGACTGGCTGGCCGGGGAGCTGTTTTTT.